Shown below are 4 T cell receptor beta chains from a single sample sequenced in a study of cytomegalovirus exposure and HLA in healthy donors. PCR used 60 Vbeta primers and 13 Jbeta primers. The method was immunoSEQ multiplex PCR; TCRdb's version includes in-frame clones alone and lacks a portion of them. Of about 180,000 clones in the sample, over 60% were seen once. The sequenced sample consisted of PBMCs. Receptors originate from a man aged 35-49 years in good health and CMV-seronegative.

The genes are TRBV6-5 and TRBJ1-6; D is unclear. V was pared by 6 bases and J by 6 bases, with 9 bases between. CDR1 and CDR2 (germline): MNHEY, SVGAGI. This CDR3 has 13 amino acids. The DNA of the CDR3 is TGTGCCAGCAGGAGGGCCAGTAATTCACCCCTCCACTTT. It translates to CASRRASNSPLHF.

The rearrangement links TRBV5-1 to TRBJ2-7, with D possibly matching TRBD2 (6 bases). The CDR3 is made up of 14 amino acids. V was pared by 4 bases and J by 7 bases, with 18 bases between. Germline lookup yields CDR1 SGHRS and CDR2 YFSETQ. CDR3 amino acids: CASSPQLPAGEQYF. The CDR3 nucleotides read TGCGCCAGCAGCCCTCAGTTGCCTGCGGGGGAGCAGTACTTC.

The rearrangement links TRBV19 to TRBJ1-5; unclear D gene. Trimming took off 6 bases at V and 0 bases at J, with 15 bases between the two ends. CDR3 size: 16 residues. CDR1 and CDR2 (germline): LNHDA, SQIVND (reference sequence). This CDR3 is CASSPPETFSNQPQHF. DNA for the CDR3: TGTGCCAGTAGCCCTCCGGAGACCTTTAGCAATCAGCCCCAGCATTTT.

This clone has just a few counts. The chain recombines TRBV27 with TRBJ2-3; TRBD2 agrees at 7 bases. The CDR3 length is 15 residues. Trimming at V came to 10 bases and at J to 8 bases, leaving 18 bases not matched to a gene. The germline gives CDR1 MNHEY, CDR2 SMNVEV (reference sequence). The CDR3 here is CANNRPLAGGGTQYF. CDR3 DNA sequence: TGTGCCAACAACAGACCGCTGGCAGGCGGGGGTACGCAGTATTTT.